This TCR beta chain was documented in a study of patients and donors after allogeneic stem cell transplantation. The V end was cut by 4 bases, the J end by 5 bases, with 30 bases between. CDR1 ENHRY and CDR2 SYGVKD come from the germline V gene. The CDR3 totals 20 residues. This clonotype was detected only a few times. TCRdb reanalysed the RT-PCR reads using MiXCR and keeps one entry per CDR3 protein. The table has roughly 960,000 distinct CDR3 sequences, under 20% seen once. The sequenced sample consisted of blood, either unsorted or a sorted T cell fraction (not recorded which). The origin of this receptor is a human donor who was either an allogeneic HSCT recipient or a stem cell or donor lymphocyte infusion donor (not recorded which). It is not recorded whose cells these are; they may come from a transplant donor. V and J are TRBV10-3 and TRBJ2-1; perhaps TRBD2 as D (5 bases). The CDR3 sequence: CAISGPQLRGHSKPNNEQFF. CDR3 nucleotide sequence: TGTGCCATCAGTGGGCCCCAATTGCGCGGGCACTCAAAGCCTAACAATGAGCAGTTCTTC.